Each of the 2 T cell receptor beta chains below was sequenced from the same sample in a study of beta chain features in type 1 diabetes. Sequenced material consisted of expressed TCRB transcripts (all of the isolated RNA was reverse transcribed). Measured with immunoSEQ multiplex PCR; TCRdb has only the in-frame clones, and not every one. The sample shows some 270,000 clones, roughly 14% of them seen only once. What was sequenced was naive CD4+ T cells from blood. These TCRs come from a woman aged 35 to 49 in good health.

A few counts support this clone. V and J are TRBV6-6 and TRBJ2-5, with D perhaps TRBD2 (6 bases). Germline V gene sequence: CDR1 MNHNY, CDR2 SVGAGI (reference sequence). The germline V and J ends were trimmed by 3 bases and 4 bases, with 9 bases remaining between them. The CDR3 covers 13 residues. The CDR3 bases are TGTGCCAGCAGTTATTTTAGCGGAGAGACCCAGTACTTC. It translates to CASSYFSGETQYF.

The table lists this clone with a few counts. The rearrangement links TRBV6-5 to TRBJ2-1, with TRBD1 matching 8 bases. Germline V CDR1 and CDR2: MNHEY, SVGAGI. This CDR3 spans 14 amino acids. V was pared by 6 bases and J by 2 bases, with 3 bases of the junction left unmatched. CDR3 coding DNA: TGTGCCAGCAGAGGACAGGGAGCCTACAATGAGCAGTTCTTC. Translation gives CASRGQGAYNEQFF.